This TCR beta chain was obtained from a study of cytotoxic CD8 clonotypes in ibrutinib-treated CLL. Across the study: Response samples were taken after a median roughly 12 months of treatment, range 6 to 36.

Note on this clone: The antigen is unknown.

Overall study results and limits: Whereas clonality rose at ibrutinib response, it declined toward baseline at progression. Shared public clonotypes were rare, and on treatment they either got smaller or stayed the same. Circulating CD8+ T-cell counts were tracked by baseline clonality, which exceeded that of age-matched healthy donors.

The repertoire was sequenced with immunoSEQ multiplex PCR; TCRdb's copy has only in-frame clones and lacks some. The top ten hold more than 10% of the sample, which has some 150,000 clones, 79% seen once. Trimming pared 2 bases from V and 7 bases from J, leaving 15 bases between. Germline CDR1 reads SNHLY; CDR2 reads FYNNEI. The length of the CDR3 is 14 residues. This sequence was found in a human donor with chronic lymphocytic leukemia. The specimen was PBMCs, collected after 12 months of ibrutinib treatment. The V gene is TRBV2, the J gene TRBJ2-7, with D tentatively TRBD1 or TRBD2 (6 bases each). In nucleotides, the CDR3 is TGTGCCAGCAGTGAAAATCGGGGGCTGGGGGAGCAGTACTTC. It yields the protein CASSENRGLGEQYF.